This T cell receptor beta chain was retrieved from a study of T cells of healthy individuals. This clonotype was seen more than once but under ten times. TCRdb redid the calling of the 5' RACE reads with MiXCR, one entry per CDR3 protein. The sample has some 100,000 distinct CDR3 sequences; around 17% are singletons. CDR3 length: 17 amino acids. From germline, CDR1 is DFQATT and CDR2 SNEGSKA (reference sequence). With 6 bases clipped from V and 5 bases from J, the junction kept 16 bases outside the gene matches. This receptor was taken from a human donor in good health. The chain employs TRBV20-1 and TRBJ2-7, with TRBD2 identical over 13 bases. In DNA form, the CDR3 reads TGCAGTGCCCCCGGACTAGCGGGGGCCCCCCGTTTTCACGAGCAGTACTTC. Its translation: CSAPGLAGAPRFHEQYF.